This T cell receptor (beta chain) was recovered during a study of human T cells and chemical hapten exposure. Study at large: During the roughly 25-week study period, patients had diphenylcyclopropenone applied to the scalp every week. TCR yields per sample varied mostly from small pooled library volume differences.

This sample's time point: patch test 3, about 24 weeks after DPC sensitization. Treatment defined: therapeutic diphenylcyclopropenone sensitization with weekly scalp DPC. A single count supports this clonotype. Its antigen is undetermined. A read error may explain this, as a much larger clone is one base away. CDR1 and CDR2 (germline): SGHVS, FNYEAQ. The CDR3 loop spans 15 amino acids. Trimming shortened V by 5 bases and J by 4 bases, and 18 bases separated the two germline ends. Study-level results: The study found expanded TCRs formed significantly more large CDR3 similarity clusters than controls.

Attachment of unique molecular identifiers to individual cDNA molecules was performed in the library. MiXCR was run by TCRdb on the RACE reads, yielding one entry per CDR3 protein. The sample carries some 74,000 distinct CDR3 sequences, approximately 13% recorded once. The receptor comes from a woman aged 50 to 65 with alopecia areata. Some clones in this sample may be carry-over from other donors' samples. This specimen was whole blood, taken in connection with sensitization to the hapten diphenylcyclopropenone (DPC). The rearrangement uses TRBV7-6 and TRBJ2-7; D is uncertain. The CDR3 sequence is CASSPEPEQLYEQYF. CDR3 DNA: TGTGCCAGCAGCCCCGAACCGGAACAACTTTACGAGCAGTACTTC.